Shown below are 16 T cell receptor beta chains from a single sample sequenced in a study of somatic mutations in cytotoxic T cells in rheumatoid arthritis. Sequenced by immunoSEQ multiplex PCR; TCRdb stores in-frame clones only, minus some. The sample contains tens of thousands of clones, 75% to 90% of which appear only once. Material for sequencing was CD8+ T cells sorted from blood. These TCRs come from an adult with rheumatoid arthritis.

The V call is TRBV28, the J call TRBJ1-6, with D tentatively TRBD1 (5 bases). The CDR3 is 14 residues long. Trimming took off 1 base at V and 9 bases at J, with 10 bases between the two ends. In germline, CDR1 is MDHEN, CDR2 SYDVKM. This CDR3 is CASSLSGVSSPLHF. In nucleotides, the CDR3 is TGTGCCAGCAGTTTATCGGGGGTTAGTTCACCCCTCCACTTT.

The rearrangement links TRBV7-9 to TRBJ1-1; D is unclear. V gave up 6 bases and J gave up 6 bases, with 11 bases separating them. CDR1 and CDR2 from the germline V gene are SEHNR and FQNEAQ (reference sequence). The length of the CDR3 is 12 residues. CDR3 loop: CASSPSGAEAFF. The DNA of the CDR3 is TGTGCCAGCAGTCCGTCCGGGGCTGAAGCTTTCTTT.

The gene calls are TRBV4-3 and TRBJ1-2, with 10 bases identical to TRBD1. Trimming cost V 4 bases and J 4 bases; bases outside gene matches: 12. The CDR3 is 17 amino acids. Germline V gene data show CDR1 as LGHNA and CDR2 as YSLEER. The CDR3: CASSPSRGTGAFYGYTF. The CDR3 nucleotides are TGCGCCAGCAGCCCCTCCCGCGGGACAGGGGCCTTCTATGGCTACACCTTC.

This sequence joins TRBV30 and TRBJ1-2, with a weak D call TRBD1 (5 bases). The CDR3 covers 14 residues. Between the trimmed V and J ends, which lost 3 bases and 5 bases, there was a span of 16 bases. From germline, CDR1 is GTSNPN and CDR2 SVGIG (reference sequence). The CDR3 bases are TGTGCCTGGAGAGATGTAACAGGTCATTATGGCTACACCTTC. This translates into CAWRDVTGHYGYTF.

The rearrangement joins TRBV25-1 to TRBJ2-1; 12 positions agree with TRBD2. The CDR3 runs to 16 residues. Germline trimming cut 4 bases from V and 10 bases from J; bases unmatched to any gene: 11. Germline CDR1 MGHDK, CDR2 SYGVNS. As DNA, the CDR3 is TGTGCCAGCAGTGGGGTGGCTAGCGGGAGGGCGAGGGAGCAGTTCTTC. It encodes CASSGVASGRAREQFF.

This chain joins TRBV30 and TRBJ2-5; tentative D call: TRBD1 (6 bases). The J call may be wrong; the DNA end is better matched by TRBJ2-7. The germline gives CDR1 GTSNPN, CDR2 SVGIG (reference sequence). This CDR3 contains 13 residues. CDR3 in DNA: TGTGCCTGGAGCGAACAGGGAGATGGCGAGCAGTACTTC. The encoded protein is CAWSEQGDGEQYF.

V and J are TRBV13 and TRBJ1-6; D perhaps matches TRBD1 (5 bases). CDR1 and CDR2 from the germline V gene are PRHDT and FYEKMQ (reference sequence). V was shortened by 4 bases and J by 10 bases, with 14 bases between the two germline ends. There are 14 residues in the CDR3. CDR3 sequence: CASSSQGGHSPLHF. The CDR3 DNA sequence: TGTGCCAGCAGCTCCCAGGGTGGCCACTCACCCCTCCACTTT. Based on the CDR3 plus reference TRBV13 and TRBJ1-6, the full variable domain is AAGVIQSPRHLIKEKRETATLKCYPIPRHDTVYWYQQGPGQDPQFLISFYEKMQSDKGSIPDRFSAQQFSDYHSELNMSSLELGDSALYFCASSSQGGHSPLHFGNGTRLTVT.

The chain is built from TRBV5-1 and TRBJ2-6; TRBD1 matches 9 bases. The CDR3 length is 18 residues. Trimming took 5 bases from V and 0 from J; bases not matched to a gene: 9. Germline CDR1 is SGHRS and CDR2 is YFSETQ. The CDR3 region is CASRVRDRASSGANVLTF. The DNA for the CDR3 is TGCGCCAGCAGAGTGCGGGACAGGGCTTCCTCTGGGGCCAACGTCCTGACTTTC.

This sequence joins TRBV6-1 and TRBJ2-7, with 7 bases matching TRBD2. Trimming at V came to 1 base and at J to 1 base, leaving 4 bases not matched to a gene. The CDR3 has 15 amino acids. Looked up from germline, CDR1 is MNHNS and CDR2 is SASEGT. The CDR3 sequence is CASSEERAGSYEQYF. CDR3 DNA: TGTGCCAGCAGTGAAGAACGAGCGGGATCCTACGAGCAGTACTTC.

The chain carries TRBV5-5 and TRBJ2-5, with TRBD1 matching 9 bases. Losses at the gene ends were 0 bases for V and 5 bases for J; bases not matched to a gene: 8. This CDR3 contains 16 residues. CDR1 is SGHKS, CDR2 YYEKEE, per germline (reference sequence). The CDR3: CASSLVGTGPGETQYF. The CDR3 region has the DNA TGTGCCAGCAGCTTGGTCGGGACAGGGCCTGGGGAGACCCAGTACTTC.

The gene calls are TRBV27 and TRBJ1-5; perhaps TRBD1 as D (5 bases). V was pared by 6 bases and J by 5 bases, with 17 bases between. Germline CDR1 MNHEY, CDR2 SMNVEV (reference sequence). The CDR3 has 15 amino acids. DNA for the CDR3: TGTGCCAGCAGCTTTCAGGGATTGTCTTATCAGCCCCAGCATTTT. Residues: CASSFQGLSYQPQHF.

This clone was counted between two and nine times. This chain uses TRBV19 with TRBJ2-7; the D gene is possibly TRBD2 (6 bases). Trimming cost V 3 bases and J 7 bases, with 19 bases left between them. The CDR3 loop spans 15 amino acids. CDR1 LNHDA and CDR2 SQIVND come from the germline V gene (reference sequence). The CDR3, as DNA: TGTGCCAGTAGTATGTGGGACTCCGACCTTTATGAGCAGTACTTC. Its protein is CASSMWDSDLYEQYF.

The rearrangement links TRBV9 to TRBJ2-5, with TRBD1 matching 8 bases. This CDR3 spans 17 amino acids. Germline V gene data show CDR1 as SGDLS and CDR2 as YYNGEE. V lost 0 bases and J lost 4; bases outside the gene matches: 11. The CDR3 sequence is CASSVEGRGRGLETQYF. The CDR3 nucleotides read TGTGCCAGCAGCGTAGAGGGCCGTGGCAGGGGGCTAGAGACCCAGTACTTC.

The CDR3 bases are TGTGCCAGCAGCGGATTCACCTACAATGAGCAGTTCTTC. Translated: CASSGFTYNEQFF. The rearrangement links TRBV5-6 to TRBJ2-1; D is undetermined. The germline V gene has CDR1 SGHDT and CDR2 YYEEEE. V lost 4 bases and J 2 bases, leaving 7 bases between the germline ends. This CDR3 comprises 13 residues.

The chain carries TRBV2 and TRBJ2-1; weak D call: TRBD2 (5 bases). Germline-derived CDR1 and CDR2 are SNHLY and FYNNEI. Trimming pared 7 bases from V and 6 bases from J, leaving 16 bases between. The CDR3 consists of 14 residues. CDR3 sequence: CASINGLSGNEQFF. The CDR3 DNA reads TGTGCCAGCATTAATGGACTCAGCGGCAATGAGCAGTTCTTC.

In regard to this clone: A read error is likely, as this CDR3 ends without the conserved phenylalanine or tryptophan. The DNA is omitted, as the CDR3 cannot be located on it reliably, and the CDR3 follows TCRdb's listing. The chain links TRBV28 to TRBJ2-7; the table gives TRBD1 as D, unverified against the DNA. The CDR3 spans 9 residues, counting both ends. The germline V gene has CDR1 MDHEN and CDR2 SYDVKM. CDR3 protein: CASSSDRGI.